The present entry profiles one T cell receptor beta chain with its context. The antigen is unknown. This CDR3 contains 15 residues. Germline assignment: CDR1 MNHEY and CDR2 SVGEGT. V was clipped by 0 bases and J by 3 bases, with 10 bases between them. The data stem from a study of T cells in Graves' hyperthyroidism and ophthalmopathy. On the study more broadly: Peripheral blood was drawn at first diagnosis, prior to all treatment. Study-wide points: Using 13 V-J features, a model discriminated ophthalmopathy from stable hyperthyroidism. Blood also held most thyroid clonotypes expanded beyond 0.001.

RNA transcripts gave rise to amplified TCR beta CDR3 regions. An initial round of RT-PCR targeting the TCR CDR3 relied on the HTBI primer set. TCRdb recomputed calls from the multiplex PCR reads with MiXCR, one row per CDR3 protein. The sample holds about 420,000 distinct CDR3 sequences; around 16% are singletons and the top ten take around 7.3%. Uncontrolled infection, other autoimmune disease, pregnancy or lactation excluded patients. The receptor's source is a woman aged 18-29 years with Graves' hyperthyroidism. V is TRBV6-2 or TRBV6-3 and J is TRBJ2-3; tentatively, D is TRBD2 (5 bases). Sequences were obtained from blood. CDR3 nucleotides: TGTGCCAGCAGTTACTCTCTAGCCTGGACAGATACGCAGTATTTT. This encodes CASSYSLAWTDTQYF.